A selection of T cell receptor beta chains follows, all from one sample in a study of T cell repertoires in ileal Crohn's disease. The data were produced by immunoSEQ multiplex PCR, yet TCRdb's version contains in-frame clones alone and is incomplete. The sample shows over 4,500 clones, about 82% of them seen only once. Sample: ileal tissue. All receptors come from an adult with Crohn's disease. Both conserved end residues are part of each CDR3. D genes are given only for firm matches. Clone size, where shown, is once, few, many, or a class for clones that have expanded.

cdr3_nt: TGCGCCAGCAGCTTGCAGGGGGATCAGCCCCAGCATTTT
cdr3_aa: CASSLQGDQPQHF
cdr3_length: 13
clone_size: -
j_call: TRBJ1-5
v_call: TRBV5-1
d_call: TRBD1

cdr3_nt: TGTGCCAGTAGTATGGGGTTTGGACGGATACATAACACTGAAGCTTTCTTT
cdr3_aa: CASSMGFGRIHNTEAFF
cdr3_length: 17
clone_size: -
j_call: TRBJ1-1
v_call: TRBV19
d_call: -

cdr3_nt: TGTGCCAGCAGCTTCTCCGGGACATACTACGAGCAGTACTTC
cdr3_aa: CASSFSGTYYEQYF
cdr3_length: 14
clone_size: -
j_call: TRBJ2-7
v_call: TRBV27
d_call: -

cdr3_nt: TGTGCCTGGAAAGTAAGGACAGGGAACACCGGGGAGCTGTTTTTT
cdr3_aa: CAWKVRTGNTGELFF
cdr3_length: 15
clone_size: -
j_call: TRBJ2-2
v_call: TRBV30
d_call: TRBD1

cdr3_nt: TGTGCCAGCAGTGACGGGGAAAACACTGAAGCTTTCTTT
cdr3_aa: CASSDGENTEAFF
cdr3_length: 13
clone_size: -
j_call: TRBJ1-1
v_call: TRBV6-4
d_call: -

cdr3_nt: TGTGCCAGCAGCAAGGGCTCCTACAATGAGCAGTTCTTC
cdr3_aa: CASSKGSYNEQFF
cdr3_length: 13
clone_size: -
j_call: TRBJ2-1
v_call: TRBV21-1
d_call: -

cdr3_nt: TGTGCCAGCAGTTTAGGGAATTACGAGCAGTACTTC
cdr3_aa: CASSLGNYEQYF
cdr3_length: 12
clone_size: -
j_call: TRBJ2-7
v_call: TRBV28
d_call: -

cdr3_nt: TGCGCCAGCAGCTTAAGTAGTACCAACAATGAGCAGTTCTTC
cdr3_aa: CASSLSSTNNEQFF
cdr3_length: 14
clone_size: -
j_call: TRBJ2-1
v_call: TRBV5-1
d_call: -

cdr3_nt: TGCGCCAGCAGAGACGGTAATGAAAAACTGTTTTTT
cdr3_aa: CASRDGNEKLFF
cdr3_length: 12
clone_size: -
j_call: TRBJ1-4
v_call: TRBV5-1
d_call: -

cdr3_nt: TGTGCCAGCAGTTACTTGGGGTCGGTGAACACTGAAGCTTTCTTT
cdr3_aa: CASSYLGSVNTEAFF
cdr3_length: 15
clone_size: -
j_call: TRBJ1-1
v_call: TRBV6-6
d_call: -

cdr3_nt: TGTGCCGGCAGCTTGGTTGTGGGATTTTCCTACAATGAGCAGTTCTTC
cdr3_aa: CAGSLVVGFSYNEQFF
cdr3_length: 16
clone_size: -
j_call: TRBJ2-1
v_call: TRBV5-6
d_call: -

cdr3_nt: TGCGCCAGCAGCTTGCCTGCTAGCCCCACAGATACGCAGTATTTT
cdr3_aa: CASSLPASPTDTQYF
cdr3_length: 15
clone_size: -
j_call: TRBJ2-3
v_call: TRBV5-1
d_call: -

cdr3_nt: TGTGCCAGCAGCCTCTACGGTACTGGCAATCAGCCCCAGCATTTT
cdr3_aa: CASSLYGTGNQPQHF
cdr3_length: 15
clone_size: once
j_call: TRBJ1-5
v_call: TRBV4-2
d_call: -

cdr3_nt: TGTGCCAGCAGCTTGGCACAGATCAATTCACCCCTCCACTTT
cdr3_aa: CASSLAQINSPLHF
cdr3_length: 14
clone_size: -
j_call: TRBJ1-6
v_call: TRBV2
d_call: -

cdr3_nt: TGCGCCAGCAGCCCTAAAGGGGCCGAGCAGTACTTC
cdr3_aa: CASSPKGAEQYF
cdr3_length: 12
clone_size: -
j_call: TRBJ2-7
v_call: TRBV5-1
d_call: -

cdr3_nt: TGTGCCAGCAGCTTAACGGGACAGCCCTACAATGAGCAGTTCTTC
cdr3_aa: CASSLTGQPYNEQFF
cdr3_length: 15
clone_size: -
j_call: TRBJ2-1
v_call: TRBV7-3
d_call: TRBD1

cdr3_nt: TGTGCCAGCAGTGACAACAGGGGCCCCCACAATGAGCAGTTCTTC
cdr3_aa: CASSDNRGPHNEQFF
cdr3_length: 15
clone_size: -
j_call: TRBJ2-1
v_call: TRBV6-4
d_call: TRBD1

cdr3_nt: TGTGCCAGTAGTATTAAGGGTGCTGAGCAGTTCTTC
cdr3_aa: CASSIKGAEQFF
cdr3_length: 12
clone_size: -
j_call: TRBJ2-1
v_call: TRBV19
d_call: -

cdr3_nt: TGTGCCAGCAGTTCAGGGGGGGAAGGCTACACCTTC
cdr3_aa: CASSSGGEGYTF
cdr3_length: 12
clone_size: -
j_call: TRBJ1-2
v_call: TRBV6-5
d_call: TRBD1

cdr3_nt: TGTGCCAGTAGTATCGATAGGGTGCTCTCTGGGGCCAACGTCCTGACTTTC
cdr3_aa: CASSIDRVLSGANVLTF
cdr3_length: 17
clone_size: -
j_call: TRBJ2-6
v_call: TRBV19
d_call: -

cdr3_nt: TGCGCCAGCAGTCCCGGGACACCTATGAACACCGGGGAGCTGTTTTTT
cdr3_aa: CASSPGTPMNTGELFF
cdr3_length: 16
clone_size: -
j_call: TRBJ2-2
v_call: TRBV10-1
d_call: -

cdr3_nt: TGCGCCAGCAGCTTTCAAGGGGGAGGAGAGACCCAGTACTTC
cdr3_aa: CASSFQGGGETQYF
cdr3_length: 14
clone_size: -
j_call: TRBJ2-5
v_call: TRBV5-1
d_call: -

cdr3_nt: TGCGCCAGCAGCTTGTCCCAAGGGGAGCAGTTCTTC
cdr3_aa: CASSLSQGEQFF
cdr3_length: 12
clone_size: -
j_call: TRBJ2-1
v_call: TRBV5-1
d_call: -

cdr3_nt: TGCAGCGTTGAAGCTGGAAACACCATATATTTT
cdr3_aa: CSVEAGNTIYF
cdr3_length: 11
clone_size: -
j_call: TRBJ1-3
v_call: TRBV29-1
d_call: -

cdr3_nt: TGTGCCAGCATCAAAGAATTAGGGGGTTCTGAAGCTTTCTTT
cdr3_aa: CASIKELGGSEAFF
cdr3_length: 14
clone_size: -
j_call: TRBJ1-1
v_call: TRBV6-1
d_call: -

cdr3_nt: TGCAGTGCTAGTCCTAAGGACAGGAGCAACTTC
cdr3_aa: CSASPKDRSNF
cdr3_length: 11
clone_size: -
j_call: TRBJ2-7
v_call: TRBV20-1
d_call: TRBD1

cdr3_nt: TGTGCCAGCAGCTCCTACCTTCGGGCTAGCGGTTCCTCCTACAATGAGCAGTTCTTC
cdr3_aa: CASSSYLRASGSSYNEQFF
cdr3_length: 19
clone_size: -
j_call: TRBJ2-1
v_call: TRBV5-8
d_call: TRBD2

cdr3_nt: TGTGCCAGTAGCCAGGGGTACACAACTAATGAAAAACTGTTTTTT
cdr3_aa: CASSQGYTTNEKLFF
cdr3_length: 15
clone_size: -
j_call: TRBJ1-4
v_call: TRBV19
d_call: -

cdr3_nt: TGTGCCAGCAGCTCCCGCCCGACTAGCGGTAAAGAGACCCAGTACTTC
cdr3_aa: CASSSRPTSGKETQYF
cdr3_length: 16
clone_size: few
j_call: TRBJ2-5
v_call: TRBV7-3
d_call: TRBD2

cdr3_nt: TGCAGCGTTGAAGACGGGGGACAGGGGAGCGCTGAAGCTTTCTTT
cdr3_aa: CSVEDGGQGSAEAFF
cdr3_length: 15
clone_size: -
j_call: TRBJ1-1
v_call: TRBV29-1
d_call: TRBD1

cdr3_nt: TGTGCCAGCTCACCACAGGTGGACACTGAAGCTTTCTTT
cdr3_aa: CASSPQVDTEAFF
cdr3_length: 13
clone_size: -
j_call: TRBJ1-1
v_call: TRBV18
d_call: -

cdr3_nt: TGCAGCACGGAGGCCTCTAACTATGGCTACACCTTC
cdr3_aa: CSTEASNYGYTF
cdr3_length: 12
clone_size: once
j_call: TRBJ1-2
v_call: TRBV29-1
d_call: -

cdr3_nt: TGTGCCAGTAGTACCCAACTAGCGGGGACCCGGGGTACGCAGTATTTT
cdr3_aa: CASSTQLAGTRGTQYF
cdr3_length: 16
clone_size: -
j_call: TRBJ2-3
v_call: TRBV19
d_call: TRBD2

cdr3_nt: TGCGCCAGCAGTGCGGGGGATACGCAGTATTTT
cdr3_aa: CASSAGDTQYF
cdr3_length: 11
clone_size: -
j_call: TRBJ2-3
v_call: TRBV10-2
d_call: -

cdr3_nt: TGTGCCAGCAGTAGTACTAGCGGGACGGATACGCAGTATTTT
cdr3_aa: CASSSTSGTDTQYF
cdr3_length: 14
clone_size: -
j_call: TRBJ2-3
v_call: TRBV6-4
d_call: TRBD2

cdr3_nt: TGTGCCAGCAGTGCTAGCGGGAGCACAGATACGCAGTATTTT
cdr3_aa: CASSASGSTDTQYF
cdr3_length: 14
clone_size: -
j_call: TRBJ2-3
v_call: TRBV6-4
d_call: TRBD2

cdr3_nt: TGTGCCAGCGCCCGAGGTGGGCGGTACACAGATACGCAGTATTTT
cdr3_aa: CASARGGRYTDTQYF
cdr3_length: 15
clone_size: -
j_call: TRBJ2-3
v_call: TRBV6-5
d_call: -

cdr3_nt: TGTGCCAGCAGTGAAGCAGCAGCGTCCCGGGAGACCCAGTACTTC
cdr3_aa: CASSEAAASRETQYF
cdr3_length: 15
clone_size: -
j_call: TRBJ2-5
v_call: TRBV6-1
d_call: -

cdr3_nt: TGTGCCAGCAGTGAAGAGAGCGACGGGGCCAACGTCCTGACTTTC
cdr3_aa: CASSEESDGANVLTF
cdr3_length: 15
clone_size: -
j_call: TRBJ2-6
v_call: TRBV6-1
d_call: -

cdr3_nt: TGTGCCAGCAGTTCGCGACTAGCGCCGAGCACAGATACGCAGTATTTT
cdr3_aa: CASSSRLAPSTDTQYF
cdr3_length: 16
clone_size: -
j_call: TRBJ2-3
v_call: TRBV27
d_call: TRBD2

cdr3_nt: TGCGCCAGCAGCTTGGGACATGGCCAAGAGACCCAGTACTTC
cdr3_aa: CASSLGHGQETQYF
cdr3_length: 14
clone_size: -
j_call: TRBJ2-5
v_call: TRBV5-1
d_call: -

cdr3_nt: TGTGCCAGCAGCTCGACCCGGGACACCCGCACCGGGGAGCTGTTTTTT
cdr3_aa: CASSSTRDTRTGELFF
cdr3_length: 16
clone_size: -
j_call: TRBJ2-2
v_call: TRBV7-8
d_call: -

cdr3_nt: TGTGCCAGCAGTTACGGGGGAGCGGGCACTGAAGCTTTCTTT
cdr3_aa: CASSYGGAGTEAFF
cdr3_length: 14
clone_size: -
j_call: TRBJ1-1
v_call: TRBV6-5
d_call: -

cdr3_nt: TGTGCCAGCAGTGACTCGATGAGCCCCGGGGAGCTGTTTTTT
cdr3_aa: CASSDSMSPGELFF
cdr3_length: 14
clone_size: -
j_call: TRBJ2-2
v_call: TRBV6-4
d_call: -

cdr3_nt: TGTGCCAGCAGCTTTTCGGGTAGCGGGAGGGAGCAGTACTTC
cdr3_aa: CASSFSGSGREQYF
cdr3_length: 14
clone_size: -
j_call: TRBJ2-7
v_call: TRBV7-3
d_call: TRBD2

cdr3_nt: TGTGCCAGCAGTGGGACAGGGGAGTACTACGAGCAGTACTTC
cdr3_aa: CASSGTGEYYEQYF
cdr3_length: 14
clone_size: once
j_call: TRBJ2-7
v_call: TRBV6-1
d_call: TRBD1

cdr3_nt: TGCGCCAGCAGCCAAGATTATGGTAGGACTAGCGGGGCCTCAGCCAAAAACATTCAGTACTTC
cdr3_aa: CASSQDYGRTSGASAKNIQYF
cdr3_length: 21
clone_size: -
j_call: TRBJ2-4
v_call: TRBV4-3
d_call: TRBD2

cdr3_nt: TGCGCCAGCAGCCAAGAAGTGGGCTACGAGCAGTACTTC
cdr3_aa: CASSQEVGYEQYF
cdr3_length: 13
clone_size: -
j_call: TRBJ2-7
v_call: TRBV4-1
d_call: -

cdr3_nt: TGCGCCAGCAGCTTGGACGGTAGCGGGAGCTCCTACAATGAGCAGTTCTTC
cdr3_aa: CASSLDGSGSSYNEQFF
cdr3_length: 17
clone_size: -
j_call: TRBJ2-1
v_call: TRBV5-1
d_call: TRBD2

cdr3_nt: TGCGCCGGGGGGGGGATGAACACTGAAGCTTTCTTT
cdr3_aa: CAGGGMNTEAFF
cdr3_length: 12
clone_size: -
j_call: TRBJ1-1
v_call: TRBV29-1
d_call: -

cdr3_nt: TGTGCCAGCTCCCCCAGCGGGAGGGCCCTCGGCGAGCAGTACTTC
cdr3_aa: CASSPSGRALGEQYF
cdr3_length: 15
clone_size: -
j_call: TRBJ2-7
v_call: TRBV18
d_call: TRBD2